The 30 T cell receptor beta chains below all came from one sample that was sequenced in a study of T cells expressing NK-cell markers. TCRdb reprocessed the 5' RACE reads, keeping one entry per CDR3 protein, no DNA. The sample includes fewer than 300,000 distinct CDR3 sequences. Sequenced sample: blood T cells: a sorted CD56 or NKG2C T cell subset, CD4+ or CD8+ T cells, or bulk PBMC T cells (not recorded which). The receptors were sampled from a woman between 18 and 70 years old in good health.

The rearrangement uses TRBV14 and TRBJ2-7; TCRdb names TRBD1, which stays unverified in the absence of DNA. The V gene's germline CDR1 is SGHDN and CDR2 FVKESK. This CDR3 is built from 15 residues. The CDR3 region is CASSQSTGATYEQYF.

This sequence joins TRBV12-3 or TRBV12-4 and TRBJ2-2. The CDR3 is 14 residues long. CDR3 sequence: CASSARQNAGELFF.

V gene TRBV9 combines with J gene TRBJ2-1; the D gene TCRdb calls, TRBD2, cannot be checked with no DNA. The CDR3 totals 16 residues. Germline CDR1 SGDLS, CDR2 YYNGEE. CDR3 protein: CASSDSTSGGGSEQFF. Using reference TRBV9 and TRBJ2-1 for the parts outside the CDR3, the full variable domain is DSGVTQTPKHLITATGQRVTLRCSPRSGDLSVYWYQQSLDQGLQFLIQYYNGEERAKGNILERFSAQQFPDLHSELNLSSLELGDSALYFCASSDSTSGGGSEQFFGPGTRLTVL.

The genes are TRBV20-1 and TRBJ2-7; with no DNA, the TCRdb D assignment of TRBD2 cannot be verified. The CDR3 spans 15 residues. CDR1 is DFQATT, CDR2 SNEGSKA, per germline (reference sequence). The CDR3 is CSASWGSSASYEQYF.

This chain connects TRBV5-1 to TRBJ1-1. Germline CDR1 is SGHRS and CDR2 is YFSETQ. CDR3 length: 14 amino acids. The CDR3 loop is CASSSGGGDTEAFF.

This chain links TRBV10-3 with TRBJ1-5. The CDR3 is 16 residues long. Germline values: CDR1 ENHRY, CDR2 SYGVKD. This CDR3 is CAISESLHLSNQPQHF.

The chain employs TRBV25-1 and TRBJ2-7; TCRdb outputs TRBD2, but without DNA this stays unchecked. The germline gives CDR1 MGHDK, CDR2 SYGVNS. The length of the CDR3 is 15 residues. The CDR3 sequence is CASSDYGASSYEQYF.

This chain connects TRBV5-1 to TRBJ2-1; TCRdb picks TRBD1, but there is no DNA to check that call. CDR3 length: 15 residues. Germline CDR1 is SGHRS and CDR2 is YFSETQ. This chain's CDR3 is CASSSYRDRNREQFF.

The chain recombines TRBV30 with TRBJ1-1; lacking DNA, the TRBD1 call made by TCRdb goes unchecked. The CDR3 runs 12 residues. Germline V gives CDR1 GTSNPN, CDR2 SVGIG (reference sequence). CDR3 residues: CAPRTGNTEAFF.

This chain joins TRBV20-1 and TRBJ2-3; the TRBD1 assignment by TCRdb is unverifiable without DNA. Germline V gene data show CDR1 as DFQATT and CDR2 as SNEGSKA (reference sequence). The CDR3 sequence is 15 residues long. The CDR3 sequence is CSAIPGQGRTDTQYF.

CDR3 sequence: CSASTSYEQYF. This chain connects TRBV20-1 to TRBJ2-7; as DNA is missing, the TRBD2 call by TCRdb cannot be tested. Germline CDR1 is DFQATT and CDR2 is SNEGSKA (reference sequence). The CDR3 length is 11 residues.

The chain recombines TRBV12-3 or TRBV12-4 with TRBJ1-2; TCRdb names TRBD1, which stays unverified in the absence of DNA. CDR3 length equals 15 residues. This CDR3 reads CASSSHQTGKYGYTF.

The chain combines TRBV7-9 with TRBJ2-1. Germline values: CDR1 SEHNR, CDR2 FQNEAQ (reference sequence). This CDR3 contains 16 residues. This CDR3 reads CASSSMGLGPYNEQFF.

CDR3 amino acids: CASSYPTSSPDTQYF. This chain connects TRBV6-2 or TRBV6-3 to TRBJ2-3. CDR3 size: 15 residues. CDR1 and CDR2 from the germline V gene are MNHEY and SVGEGT.

The chain is built from TRBV12-3 or TRBV12-4 and TRBJ1-4. The CDR3 has 15 amino acids. Here the CDR3 reads CASSLVAGYNEKLFF.

The V call is TRBV4-1, the J call TRBJ2-7; TCRdb calls TRBD1, which cannot be checked without DNA. The CDR3 runs 13 residues. Germline values: CDR1 MGHRA, CDR2 YSYEKL. The CDR3 is CASRSTGGYEQYF.

V gene TRBV14 combines with J gene TRBJ2-1; there is no DNA to check the TCRdb D call of TRBD2. Germline values: CDR1 SGHDN, CDR2 FVKESK. The CDR3 runs to 15 residues. The CDR3 sequence: CASSQGREAYNEQFF. Using reference TRBV14 and TRBJ2-1 for the parts outside the CDR3, the full variable domain is EAGVTQFPSHSVIEKGQTVTLRCDPISGHDNLYWYRRVMGKEIKFLLHFVKESKQDESGMPNNRFLAERTGGTYSTLKVQPAELEDSGVYFCASSQGREAYNEQFFGPGTRLTVL.

J is TRBJ2-2 and V is TRBV9. CDR3 length: 13 residues. Germline V gives CDR1 SGDLS, CDR2 YYNGEE. CDR3 region: CASSVEYTGELFF.

This chain connects TRBV4-2 to TRBJ2-2; TCRdb's D gene call, TRBD1, goes unchecked for lack of DNA. Germline V gene sequence: CDR1 LGHNA, CDR2 YNFKEQ. This CDR3 spans 16 amino acids. CDR3 sequence: CASSQVGGVRTGELFF.

The rearrangement links TRBV20-1 to TRBJ2-1; the TCRdb call, TRBD2, lacks DNA for checking. Per germline, CDR1 DFQATT and CDR2 SNEGSKA (reference sequence). The CDR3 contains 13 residues. CDR3 in amino acids: CSARATSYNEQFF.

The chain joins TRBV7-2 to TRBJ2-1; TCRdb's assignment of TRBD1 cannot be checked, as there is no DNA. CDR1 and CDR2 (germline): SGHTA, FQGNSA. This CDR3 is built from 13 residues. The CDR3 sequence is CASSLDRPNEQFF.

J is TRBJ2-1 and V is TRBV5-1; there is no DNA to check the TCRdb D call of TRBD2. Looked up from germline, CDR1 is SGHRS and CDR2 is YFSETQ. This CDR3 region has 16 residues. The CDR3 is CASSLELGLAINEQFF.

This chain uses TRBV20-1 with TRBJ2-1; TCRdb's assignment of TRBD2 cannot be checked, as there is no DNA. The germline V gene encodes CDR1 DFQATT and CDR2 SNEGSKA (reference sequence). CDR3 length: 11 amino acids. This CDR3 reads CSATRTWEPFF.

The chain combines TRBV7-6 with TRBJ2-3; TCRdb calls TRBD2, which cannot be checked without DNA. The germline CDR1 and CDR2 sequences are SGHVS and FNYEAQ. The CDR3 contains 16 residues. This CDR3 reads CASSLGSGLSTDTQYF.

The chain is built from TRBV12-3 or TRBV12-4 and TRBJ1-4; TCRdb indicates TRBD1, and absent DNA this call remains unverified. This CDR3 contains 16 residues. Here the CDR3 reads CASSFKDWYRAEGLFF.

This chain connects TRBV15 to TRBJ2-5; the D call of TRBD1 rests on TCRdb alone, since no DNA is present to check it. The germline gives CDR1 LNHNV, CDR2 YYDKDF (reference sequence). The CDR3 has 12 amino acids. The CDR3 is CATTRGGETQYF.

The chain joins TRBV11-3 to TRBJ2-3. The CDR3 is 14 residues long. The V gene's germline CDR1 is SGHNT and CDR2 YENEEA. CDR3 in amino acids: CASSSRTYTDTQYF.

The V and J genes are TRBV20-1 and TRBJ1-5; TCRdb designates TRBD1, a call that cannot be tested without DNA. The CDR3 sequence is 16 residues long. Germline CDR1 is DFQATT and CDR2 is SNEGSKA (reference sequence). This CDR3 reads CSARVRTGVSNQPQHF.

The chain recombines TRBV12-3 or TRBV12-4 with TRBJ2-1; TCRdb returns TRBD1, unconfirmable since there is no DNA. The CDR3 loop spans 15 amino acids. The CDR3 sequence: CASSFGGQGANEQFF.

The V call is TRBV10-3, the J call TRBJ1-2; without DNA, the TCRdb call of TRBD1 cannot be checked. The germline V gene encodes CDR1 ENHRY and CDR2 SYGVKD. The CDR3 runs 13 residues. The CDR3 sequence: CAISGIQGGGYTF.